The clone carrying this T cell receptor (beta chain) has only a few counts. Its matching antigen is unknown. A read error may be the cause here, since a much bigger clone is one base away. This record comes from a study of T cells in Graves' hyperthyroidism and ophthalmopathy. Whole-study findings and limits: Ophthalmopathy was distinguished from stable hyperthyroidism by 13 V-J signatures.

Stable Graves' hyperthyroidism denoted no ophthalmopathy progression over 18 months. The CDR3 regions of TCR beta were amplified from RNA transcripts. HTBI primers were the set used in a first-round RT-PCR of the TCR CDR3. TCRdb reprocessed the multiplex PCR reads via MiXCR and lists one record per CDR3 protein. Among roughly 170,000 distinct CDR3 sequences, over 15% were seen once, and the ten largest hold around 29%. V trimming: 4 bases; J trimming: 4 bases; junction bases outside the gene matches: 10. This CDR3 has 17 amino acids. The sequenced sample was blood. This TCR was sampled from a woman in her forties or fifties with Graves' hyperthyroidism. The V call is TRBV12-3 or TRBV12-4, the J call TRBJ1-5; 10 nucleotides match TRBD1. The CDR3 sequence is CASSYPGTGVSNQPQHF. CDR3 nucleotides: TGTGCCAGCAGTTATCCCGGGACAGGGGTTTCGAATCAGCCCCAGCATTTT.